This T cell receptor beta chain comes out of a study of blood T cell repertoires in COVID-19. Across the study: Nucleic acid was either cDNA or gDNA, and it came from T cells, B-cell-depleted T cells, or PBMCs.

Of note for this clone: Other DNA sequences of this sample code for an identical CDR3.

Authors' data handling: Researchers report that nucleated cell counts were estimated from reference gene primer amplification. Assay: immunoSEQ multiplex PCR; the TCRdb copy retains only in-frame clones and omits some. The V and J calls and clone size were taken over from that table, and D and trimming were inferred from the DNA. This sample has 50,000 to 75,000 clones, with around 81% found just once. Germline CDR1 SQVTM, CDR2 ANQGSEA. V lost 5 bases and J lost 1; bases outside the gene matches: 1. This CDR3 has 12 amino acids. The sequencing sample was made of peripheral blood. The receptor was derived from a woman older than 75 with active or convalescent COVID-19. This chain connects TRBV29-1 to TRBJ1-1, with 7 bases identical to TRBD1. CDR3 DNA sequence: TGCAGCGTTAGACAGGGGAACACTGAAGCTTTCTTT. Encoded protein: CSVRQGNTEAFF.